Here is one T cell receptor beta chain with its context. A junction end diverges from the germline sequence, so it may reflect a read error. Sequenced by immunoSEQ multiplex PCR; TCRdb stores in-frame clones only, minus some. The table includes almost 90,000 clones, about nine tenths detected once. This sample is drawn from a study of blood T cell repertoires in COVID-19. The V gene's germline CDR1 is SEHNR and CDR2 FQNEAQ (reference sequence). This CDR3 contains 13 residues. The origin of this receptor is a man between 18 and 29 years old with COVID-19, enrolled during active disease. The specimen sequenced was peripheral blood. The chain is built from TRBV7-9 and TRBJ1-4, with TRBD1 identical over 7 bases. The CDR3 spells CASRARGNEKLLF. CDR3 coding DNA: TGTGCCAGCAGGGCCAGGGGGAATGAAAAACTGCTTTTT. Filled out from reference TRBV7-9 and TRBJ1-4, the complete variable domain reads DTGVSQNPRHKITKRGQNVTFRCDPISEHNRLYWYRQTLGQGPEFLTYFQNEAQLEKSRLLSDRFSAERPKGSFSTLEIQRTEQGDSAMYLCASRARGNEKLLFGSGTQLSVL.